This TCR beta chain was recovered during a study of OX40 agonist ivuxolimab in advanced cancers. Points from the study as a whole: Clonal expansion was among the lowest in partial responders at 0.1-3.0 mg/kg, especially CD8+. The mean number of expanded clones was higher in CD8+ T cells than in CD4+.

Sampled blood was obtained at baseline, cycle 4 day 1, and cycle 7 day 1. CDR1 and CDR2 from the germline V gene are MDHEN and SYDVKM. Trimming at V came to 5 bases and at J to 5 bases, leaving 8 bases not matched to a gene. CDR3 length: 14 residues. Regarding this clone: Its antigen is undetermined.

The table came from immunoSEQ multiplex PCR; TCRdb's copy has only in-frame clones and leaves some out. The sample holds 45,000 or so clones, approximately 91% seen once. This chain joins TRBV28 and TRBJ1-1, with TRBD1 matching 7 bases. The sequence was obtained from an adult with an advanced solid tumor such as melanoma, head and neck, liver or kidney cancer. The starting material was CD4+ or CD8+ T cells sorted from blood, obtained in a trial of the OX40 agonist ivuxolimab. This chain's CDR3 is CASSPYRGRTEAFF. As DNA, the CDR3 is TGTGCCAGCAGTCCATACAGGGGACGAACTGAAGCTTTCTTT. Full variable domain (missing parts from reference TRBV28 and TRBJ1-1): DVKVTQSSRYLVKRTGEKVFLECVQDMDHENMFWYRQDPGLGLRLIYFSYDVKMKEKGDIPEGYSVSREKKERFSLILESASTNQTSMYLCASSPYRGRTEAFFGQGTRLTVV.